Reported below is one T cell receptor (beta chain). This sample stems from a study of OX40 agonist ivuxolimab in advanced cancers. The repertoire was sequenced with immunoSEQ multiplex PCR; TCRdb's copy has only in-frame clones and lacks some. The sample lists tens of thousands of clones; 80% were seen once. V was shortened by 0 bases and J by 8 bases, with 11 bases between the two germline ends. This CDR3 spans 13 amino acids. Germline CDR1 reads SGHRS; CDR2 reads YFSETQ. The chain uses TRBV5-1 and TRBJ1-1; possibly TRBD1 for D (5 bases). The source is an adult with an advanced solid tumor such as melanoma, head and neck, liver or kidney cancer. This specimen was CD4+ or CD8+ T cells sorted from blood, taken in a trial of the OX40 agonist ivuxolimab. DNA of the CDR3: TGCGCCAGCAGCTTGGCAGGGCTACGCGAAGCTTTCTTT. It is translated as CASSLAGLREAFF. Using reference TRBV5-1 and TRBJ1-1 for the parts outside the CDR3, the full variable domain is KAGVTQTPRYLIKTRGQQVTLSCSPISGHRSVSWYQQTPGQGLQFLFEYFSETQRNKGNFPGRFSGRQFSNSRSEMNVSTLELGDSALYLCASSLAGLREAFFGQGTRLTVV.